This is a list of T cell receptor beta chains from one sample in a study of PD-L1 blockade in urothelial cancer. Assay used: immunoSEQ multiplex PCR; TCRdb lists only in-frame clones, some missing. In the table there are around 80,000 clones, approximately 90% of which are singletons. Sequencing used PBMCs, obtained around atezolizumab (anti-PD-L1) treatment. The receptors stem from a woman older than 75 with urothelial cancer. Each CDR3 is given with its conserved first and last residue. A D gene is named only where the DNA matches it firmly. Clone size is shown for a subset of rows, as once, few, many or a class of expanded clone.

v_call	cdr3_length	j_call	d_call	clone_size	cdr3_aa	cdr3_nt
TRBV30	15	TRBJ2-2	.	.	CAWSVSVANTGELFF	TGTGCCTGGAGTGTAAGTGTAGCGAACACCGGGGAGCTGTTTTTT
TRBV5-1	14	TRBJ1-5	TRBD1	.	CASSPQGGYQPQHF	TGCGCCAGCAGCCCACAGGGGGGATATCAGCCCCAGCATTTT
TRBV5-1	15	TRBJ2-7	TRBD1	.	CASSLDRTGGYEQYF	TGCGCCAGCAGCTTGGATCGGACAGGGGGATACGAGCAGTACTTC
TRBV28	11	TRBJ2-3	.	.	CASTGLDTQYF	TGTGCCAGCACCGGGTTAGATACGCAGTATTTT
TRBV19	14	TRBJ2-5	.	once	CASSQGGHQETQYF	TGTGCCAGCTCACAGGGAGGGCACCAAGAGACCCAGTACTTC
TRBV7-8	12	TRBJ2-4	.	.	CASSYLENIQYF	TGTGCCAGCAGCTATTTAGAGAACATTCAGTACTTC
TRBV2	16	TRBJ2-2	.	.	CASSELAGLNTGELFF	TGTGCCAGCAGTGAACTTGCGGGCCTGAACACCGGGGAGCTGTTTTTT
TRBV27	13	TRBJ1-1	.	.	CASRFGRGAEAFF	TGTGCCAGCAGATTTGGTAGGGGCGCTGAAGCTTTCTTT
TRBV29-1	15	TRBJ1-2	.	.	CSVEGVRLGGKGYTF	TGCAGCGTTGAGGGTGTTCGTTTAGGGGGAAAGGGCTACACCTTC
TRBV18	15	TRBJ1-1	.	.	CASSPSKFQNTEAFF	TGTGCCAGCTCACCTAGTAAGTTCCAGAACACTGAAGCTTTCTTT
TRBV9	14	TRBJ1-3	TRBD1	.	CASSSGTGVDTIYF	TGTGCCAGCAGCTCCGGGACAGGTGTGGACACCATATATTTT
TRBV6-6	14	TRBJ1-1	TRBD1	.	CASSSTGGYTEAFF	TGTGCCAGCAGTTCTACAGGGGGCTACACTGAAGCTTTCTTT
TRBV4-1	14	TRBJ2-3	.	.	CASSHPRDPDTQYF	TGCGCCAGCAGCCACCCCAGGGATCCAGATACGCAGTATTTT
TRBV11-1	16	TRBJ1-1	.	.	CASSLASEGANTEAFF	TGTGCCAGCAGCTTAGCATCCGAGGGAGCGAACACTGAAGCTTTCTTT
TRBV11-3	15	TRBJ2-1	TRBD2	.	CASSPRLAGGNEQFF	TGTGCCAGCAGCCCCCGACTAGCGGGAGGGAATGAGCAGTTCTTC
TRBV15	19	TRBJ2-3	TRBD2	.	CATSREPLTSGRSTDTQYF	TGTGCCACCAGCAGAGAACCCCTGACTAGCGGGAGGAGCACAGATACGCAGTATTTT
TRBV27	15	TRBJ1-5	.	.	CASRPSGVGNQPQHF	TGTGCCAGCAGGCCTTCGGGGGTCGGCAATCAGCCCCAGCATTTT
TRBV27	14	TRBJ2-5	TRBD2	.	CASSGLAGGETQYF	TGTGCCAGCAGCGGACTAGCGGGAGGGGAGACCCAGTACTTC
TRBV25-1	13	TRBJ2-1	TRBD1	.	CASSGPGGRRKFF	TGTGCCAGCAGTGGACCAGGGGGCCGCAGGAAGTTCTTC
TRBV30	14	TRBJ1-3	.	.	CAWNTGPSGNTIYF	TGTGCCTGGAATACAGGGCCCTCTGGAAACACCATATATTTT